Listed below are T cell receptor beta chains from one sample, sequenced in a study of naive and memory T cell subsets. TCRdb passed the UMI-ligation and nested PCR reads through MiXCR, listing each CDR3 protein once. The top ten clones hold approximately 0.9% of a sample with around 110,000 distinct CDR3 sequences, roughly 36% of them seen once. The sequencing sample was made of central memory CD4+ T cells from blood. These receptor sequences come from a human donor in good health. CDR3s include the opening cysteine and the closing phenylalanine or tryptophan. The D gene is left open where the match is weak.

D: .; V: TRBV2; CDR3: CASSAQGETQYF
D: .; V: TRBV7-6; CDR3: CASSPRDAPPNEQFF
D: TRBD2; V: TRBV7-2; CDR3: CASSLTSGTLWPYNEQFF
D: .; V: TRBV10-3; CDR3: CAISESTSGQQFF
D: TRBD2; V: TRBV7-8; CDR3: CASSLAASGRAATQYF
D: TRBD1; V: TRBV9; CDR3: CASSVYGTENTGELFF
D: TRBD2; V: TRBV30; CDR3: CAWRLRPGLAGAGPSYNEQFF
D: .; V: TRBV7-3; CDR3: CASSLTPGPDYEQYF
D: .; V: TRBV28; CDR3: CASSPPEDEQFF
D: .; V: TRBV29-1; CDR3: CSASGTYNEQFF
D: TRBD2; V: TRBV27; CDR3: CASSTPRGGPEQFF
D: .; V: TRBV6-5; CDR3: CASSTIRGATNEKLFF
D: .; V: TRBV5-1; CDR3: CASSHGTLQETQYF
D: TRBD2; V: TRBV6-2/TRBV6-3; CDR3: CASSTSGLGSYNEQFF
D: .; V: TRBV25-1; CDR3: CASSGSDSPNSPLHF
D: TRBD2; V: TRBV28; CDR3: CASRSGTSGDYEQYF
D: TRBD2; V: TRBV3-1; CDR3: CASSRTSGRVSTDTQYF
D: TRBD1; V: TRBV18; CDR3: CASSLSGGQPQHF
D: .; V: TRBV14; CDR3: CASSQDYAENTGELFF
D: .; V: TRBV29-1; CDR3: CSVPHGQRQETQYF
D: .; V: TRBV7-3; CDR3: CASSPQLSSYNEQFF
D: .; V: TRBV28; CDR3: CASSILRGKGSGTDTQYF
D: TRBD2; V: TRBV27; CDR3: CASSLAGGPYNEQFF
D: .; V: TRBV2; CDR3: CASTRRRTGRADTQYF
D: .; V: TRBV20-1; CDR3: CSARSTVEQYF
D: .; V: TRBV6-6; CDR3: CASSYSQRGTEQYF
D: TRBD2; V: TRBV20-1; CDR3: CSATKTSGTYNEQFF
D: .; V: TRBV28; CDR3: CASSFDWRGPQETQYF
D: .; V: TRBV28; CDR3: CASSLFDFSKYTEAFF
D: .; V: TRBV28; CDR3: CASRGPRDFYEQYF
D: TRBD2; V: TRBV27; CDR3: CASSRPLAGATGELFF
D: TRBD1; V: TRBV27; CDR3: CASSPLRQGSGRTSDTQYF
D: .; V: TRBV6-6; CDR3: CASSYSTNQPQHF
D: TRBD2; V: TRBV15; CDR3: CATSRDSPSGRSYNEQFF
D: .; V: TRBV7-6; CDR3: CASSSQGGGTEAFF
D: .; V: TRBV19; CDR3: CASSRGNYNEQFF
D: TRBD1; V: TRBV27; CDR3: CASRIQGGTYNEQFF
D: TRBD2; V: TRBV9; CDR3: CASSVESSGRIYNEQFF
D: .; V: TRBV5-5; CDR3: CASAISAADSNQPQHF
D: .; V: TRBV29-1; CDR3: CSGQGAGELFF
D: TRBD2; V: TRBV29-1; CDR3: CSVGRAGDTQYF
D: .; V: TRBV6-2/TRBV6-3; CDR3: CASRPDLGNGADTQYF
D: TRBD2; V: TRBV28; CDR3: CASSSPGTSAFNEQFF
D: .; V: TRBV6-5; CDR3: CASSYGTRETSGYTF
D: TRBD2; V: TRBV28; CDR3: CASSFGLAGRGDTQYF
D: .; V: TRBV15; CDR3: CATSRGQAFPSYEQYF
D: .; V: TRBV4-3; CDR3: CASSQAMGLGNTIYF
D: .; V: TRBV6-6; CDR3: CASRPHTDAYNEQFF
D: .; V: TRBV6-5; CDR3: CASSYGGTLGSEQFF
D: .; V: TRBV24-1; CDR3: CAIPFACSHLNYGYTF
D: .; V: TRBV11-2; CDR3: CASQLRVGAEAFF
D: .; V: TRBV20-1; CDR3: CSARPRVEGGYGYTF
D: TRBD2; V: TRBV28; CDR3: CASKTTTRLAGEQFF
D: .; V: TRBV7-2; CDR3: CASSPPKGNTGELFF
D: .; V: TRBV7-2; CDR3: CASYPLTGELFF
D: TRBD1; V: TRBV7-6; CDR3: CASSLFPGTGKQETQYF
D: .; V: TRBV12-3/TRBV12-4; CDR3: CASSQGYGTYNEQFF
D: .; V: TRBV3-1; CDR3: CASSQGLPSYEQYF
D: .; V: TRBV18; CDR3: CASSPPSGGSNTGELFF